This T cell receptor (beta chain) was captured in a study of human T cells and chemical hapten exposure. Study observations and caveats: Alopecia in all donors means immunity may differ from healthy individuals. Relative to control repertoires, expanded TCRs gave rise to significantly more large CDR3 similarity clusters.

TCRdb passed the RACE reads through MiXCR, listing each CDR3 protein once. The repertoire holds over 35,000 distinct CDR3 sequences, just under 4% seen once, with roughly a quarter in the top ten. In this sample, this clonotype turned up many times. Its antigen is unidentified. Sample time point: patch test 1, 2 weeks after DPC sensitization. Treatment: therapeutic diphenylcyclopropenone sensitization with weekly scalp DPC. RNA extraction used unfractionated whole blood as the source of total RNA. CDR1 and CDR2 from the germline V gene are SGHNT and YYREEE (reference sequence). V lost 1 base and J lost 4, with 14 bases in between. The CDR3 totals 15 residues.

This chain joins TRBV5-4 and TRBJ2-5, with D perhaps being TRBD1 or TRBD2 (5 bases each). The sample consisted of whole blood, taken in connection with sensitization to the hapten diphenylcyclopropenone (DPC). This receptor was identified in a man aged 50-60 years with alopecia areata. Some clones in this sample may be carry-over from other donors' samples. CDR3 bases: TGTGCCAGCAGCTTGATGGGGGAGTGGGGAGAGACCCAGTACTTC. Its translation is CASSLMGEWGETQYF.